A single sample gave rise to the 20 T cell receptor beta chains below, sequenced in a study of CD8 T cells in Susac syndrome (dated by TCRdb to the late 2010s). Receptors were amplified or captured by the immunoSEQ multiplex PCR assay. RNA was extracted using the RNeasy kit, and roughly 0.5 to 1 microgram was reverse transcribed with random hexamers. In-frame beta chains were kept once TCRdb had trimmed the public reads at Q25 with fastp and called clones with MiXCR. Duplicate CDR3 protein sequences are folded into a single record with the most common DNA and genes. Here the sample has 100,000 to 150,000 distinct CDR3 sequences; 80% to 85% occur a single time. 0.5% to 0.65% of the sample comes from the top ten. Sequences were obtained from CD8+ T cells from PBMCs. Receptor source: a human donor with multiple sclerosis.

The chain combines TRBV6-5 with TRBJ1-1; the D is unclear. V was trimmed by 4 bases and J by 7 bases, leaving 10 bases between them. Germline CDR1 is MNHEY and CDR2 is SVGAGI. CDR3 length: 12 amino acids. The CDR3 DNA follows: TGTGCCAGCAGTTTCGCATGGGGTGAAGCTTTCTTT. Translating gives CASSFAWGEAFF.

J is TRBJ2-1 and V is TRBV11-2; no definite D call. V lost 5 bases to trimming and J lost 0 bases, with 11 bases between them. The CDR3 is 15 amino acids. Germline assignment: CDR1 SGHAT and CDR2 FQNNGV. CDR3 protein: CASSPPLGSYNEQFF. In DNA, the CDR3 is TGTGCCAGCAGCCCACCCCTTGGCTCCTACAATGAGCAGTTCTTC.

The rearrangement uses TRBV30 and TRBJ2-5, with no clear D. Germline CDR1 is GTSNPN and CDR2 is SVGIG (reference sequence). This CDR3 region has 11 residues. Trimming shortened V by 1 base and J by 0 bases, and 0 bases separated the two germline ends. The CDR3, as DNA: TGTGCCTGGAGTGACCAAGAGACCCAGTACTTC. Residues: CAWSDQETQYF. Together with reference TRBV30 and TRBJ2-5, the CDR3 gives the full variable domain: SQTIHQWPATLVQPVGSPLSLECTVEGTSNPNLYWYRQAAGRGLQLLFYSVGIGQISSEVPQNLSASRPQDRQFILSSKKLLLSDSGFYLCAWSDQETQYFGPGTRLLVL.

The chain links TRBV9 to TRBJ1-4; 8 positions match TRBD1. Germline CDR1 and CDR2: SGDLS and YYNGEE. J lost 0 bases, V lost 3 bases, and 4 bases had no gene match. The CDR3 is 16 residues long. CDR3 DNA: TGTGCCAGCAGCGAGGGACAGGCGGCAACTAATGAAAAACTGTTTTTT. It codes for CASSEGQAATNEKLFF. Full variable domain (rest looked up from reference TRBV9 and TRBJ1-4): DSGVTQTPKHLITATGQRVTLRCSPRSGDLSVYWYQQSLDQGLQFLIQYYNGEERAKGNILERFSAQQFPDLHSELNLSSLELGDSALYFCASSEGQAATNEKLFFGSGTQLSVL.

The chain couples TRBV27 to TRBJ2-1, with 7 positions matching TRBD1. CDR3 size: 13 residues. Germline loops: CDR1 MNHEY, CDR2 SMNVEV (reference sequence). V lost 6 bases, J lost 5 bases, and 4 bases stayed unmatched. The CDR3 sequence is CASSWDSHNEQFF. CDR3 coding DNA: TGTGCCAGCAGCTGGGACAGCCACAATGAGCAGTTCTTC.

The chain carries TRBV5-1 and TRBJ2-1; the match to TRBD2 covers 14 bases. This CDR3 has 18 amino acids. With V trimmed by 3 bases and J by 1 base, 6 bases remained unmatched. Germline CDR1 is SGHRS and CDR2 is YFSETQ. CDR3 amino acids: CASSSPGLAGDSYNEQFF. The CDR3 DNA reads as TGCGCCAGCAGCTCACCGGGACTAGCGGGGGATTCCTACAATGAGCAGTTCTTC.

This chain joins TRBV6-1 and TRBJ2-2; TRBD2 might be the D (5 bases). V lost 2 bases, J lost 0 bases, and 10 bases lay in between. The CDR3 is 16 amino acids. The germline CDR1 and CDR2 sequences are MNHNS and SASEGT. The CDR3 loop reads CASSEYLLANTGELFF. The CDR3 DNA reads TGTGCCAGCAGTGAATACCTACTAGCGAACACCGGGGAGCTGTTTTTT.

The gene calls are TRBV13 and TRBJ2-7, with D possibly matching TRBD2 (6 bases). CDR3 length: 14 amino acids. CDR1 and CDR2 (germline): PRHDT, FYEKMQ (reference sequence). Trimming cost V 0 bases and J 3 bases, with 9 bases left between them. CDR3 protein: CASSLGRGLYEQYF. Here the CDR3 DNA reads TGTGCCAGCAGCTTAGGCCGGGGACTCTACGAGCAGTACTTC.

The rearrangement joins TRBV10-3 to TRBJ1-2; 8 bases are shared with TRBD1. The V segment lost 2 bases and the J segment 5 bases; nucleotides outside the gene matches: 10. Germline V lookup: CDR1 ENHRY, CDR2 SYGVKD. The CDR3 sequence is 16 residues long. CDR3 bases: TGTGCCATCAGTGAGACTTTCTGGACAGGGTTGTATGGCTACACCTTC. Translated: CAISETFWTGLYGYTF.

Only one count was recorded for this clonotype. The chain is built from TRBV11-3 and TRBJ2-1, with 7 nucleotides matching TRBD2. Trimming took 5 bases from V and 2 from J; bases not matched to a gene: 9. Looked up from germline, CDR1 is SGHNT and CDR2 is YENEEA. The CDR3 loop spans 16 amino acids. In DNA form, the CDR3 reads TGTGCCAGCAGCCTTGGACTAGGCCTGGCCTACAATGAGCAGTTCTTC. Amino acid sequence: CASSLGLGLAYNEQFF.

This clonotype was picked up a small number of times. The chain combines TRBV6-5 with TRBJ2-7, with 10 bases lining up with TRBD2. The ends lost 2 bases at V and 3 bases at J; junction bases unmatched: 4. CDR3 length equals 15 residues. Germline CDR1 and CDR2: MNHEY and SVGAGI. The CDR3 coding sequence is TGTGCCAGCAGTTACGGACTAGCGGACTTCTACGAGCAGTACGTC. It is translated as CASSYGLADFYEQYV.

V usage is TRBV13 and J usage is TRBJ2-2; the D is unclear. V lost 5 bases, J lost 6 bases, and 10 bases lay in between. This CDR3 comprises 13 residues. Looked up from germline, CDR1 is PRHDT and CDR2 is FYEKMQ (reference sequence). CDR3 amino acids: CASSTPTPGELFF. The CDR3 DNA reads TGTGCCAGCAGCACCCCCACCCCCGGGGAGCTGTTTTTT.

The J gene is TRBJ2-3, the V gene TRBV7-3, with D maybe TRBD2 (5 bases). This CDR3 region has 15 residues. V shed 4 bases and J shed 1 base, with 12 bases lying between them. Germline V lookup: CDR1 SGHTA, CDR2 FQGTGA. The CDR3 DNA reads TGTGCCAGCAGCTCCCTGGGGAGCGGCACAGATACGCAGTATTTT. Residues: CASSSLGSGTDTQYF.

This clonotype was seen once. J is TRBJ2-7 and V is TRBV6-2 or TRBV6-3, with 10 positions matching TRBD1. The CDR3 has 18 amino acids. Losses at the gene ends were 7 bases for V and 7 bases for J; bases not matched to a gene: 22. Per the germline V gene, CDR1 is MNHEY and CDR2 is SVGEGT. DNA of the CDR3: TGTGCCAGCACCTCCCCGGCCCCGGACAGGGGGTCACCCTGGGAGCAGTACGTC. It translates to CASTSPAPDRGSPWEQYV.

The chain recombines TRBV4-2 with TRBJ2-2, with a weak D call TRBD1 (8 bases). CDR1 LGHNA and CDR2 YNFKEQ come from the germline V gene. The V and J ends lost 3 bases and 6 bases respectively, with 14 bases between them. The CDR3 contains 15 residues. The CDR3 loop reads CASSQRTGRAGELFF. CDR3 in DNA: TGTGCCAGCAGCCAGCGGACAGGGAGGGCCGGGGAGCTGTTTTTT.

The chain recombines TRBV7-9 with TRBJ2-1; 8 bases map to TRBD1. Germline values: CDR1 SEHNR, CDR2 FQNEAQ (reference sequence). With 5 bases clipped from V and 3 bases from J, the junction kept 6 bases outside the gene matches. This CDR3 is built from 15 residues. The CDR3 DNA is TGTGCCAGCAGCCCTCGGACAGGGAACTACAATGAGCAGTTCTTC. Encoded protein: CASSPRTGNYNEQFF.

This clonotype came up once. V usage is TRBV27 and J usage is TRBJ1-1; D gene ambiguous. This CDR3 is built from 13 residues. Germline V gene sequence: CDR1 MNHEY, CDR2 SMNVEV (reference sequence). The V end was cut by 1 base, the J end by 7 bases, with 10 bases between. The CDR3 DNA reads TGTGCCAGCAGTTTATTCCTTGGACTTGAAGCTTTCTTT. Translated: CASSLFLGLEAFF.

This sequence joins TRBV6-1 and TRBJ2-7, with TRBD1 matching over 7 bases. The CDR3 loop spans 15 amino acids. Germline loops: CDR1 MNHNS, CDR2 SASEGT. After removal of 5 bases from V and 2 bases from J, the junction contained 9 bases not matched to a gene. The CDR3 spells CASSSPRDSPYEQYF. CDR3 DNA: TGTGCCAGCAGTTCCCCCAGGGACAGTCCCTACGAGCAGTACTTC.

The CDR3 sequence is CAGDRIAGELFF. DNA of the CDR3: TGTGCCGGCGACAGGATTGCCGGGGAGCTGTTTTTT. The chain combines TRBV7-9 with TRBJ2-2; D might be TRBD1 (6 bases). Germline V gene sequence: CDR1 SEHNR, CDR2 FQNEAQ (reference sequence). The V gene lost 11 bases and the J gene lost 6 bases, with 13 bases spanning the gap. The CDR3 is 12 residues long. Drawing the rest from reference TRBV7-9 and TRBJ2-2, the complete variable domain is DTGVSQNPRHKITKRGQNVTFRCDPISEHNRLYWYRQTLGQGPEFLTYFQNEAQLEKSRLLSDRFSAERPKGSFSTLEIQRTEQGDSAMYLCAGDRIAGELFFGEGSRLTVL.

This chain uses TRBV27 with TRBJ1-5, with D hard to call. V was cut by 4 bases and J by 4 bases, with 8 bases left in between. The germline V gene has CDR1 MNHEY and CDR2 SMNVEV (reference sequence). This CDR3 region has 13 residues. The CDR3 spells CASSYEFNQPQHF. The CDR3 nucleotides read TGTGCCAGCAGTTACGAGTTTAATCAGCCCCAGCATTTT.